Sequencing of this T cell receptor beta chain was carried out in a study of shared clonotypes between healthy human individuals. Libraries were prepared by immunoSEQ multiplex PCR; TCRdb keeps only in-frame clonotypes and omits some of them. This repertoire shows hundreds of thousands of clones, approximately 80% found once; its top ten account for about 12%. Donors were healthy HIV-negative adults without recently reported acute infections or vaccinations. Unmatched junction bases numbered 8, after V lost 6 bases and J lost 3 bases. Germline V lookup: CDR1 MNHEY, CDR2 SVGAGI. The CDR3 length is 14 residues.

Sequencing was done on a sample of PBMCs. The TCR originated in a woman between 40 and 55 years old in good health. Some clones in this sample may be carry-over from other donors' samples. The V and J genes are TRBV6-5 and TRBJ2-7; 7 bases are shared with TRBD1. CDR3: CASRKDRTNYEQYF. For the CDR3, the DNA is TGTGCCAGCAGAAAGGACAGGACCAACTACGAGCAGTACTTC.